The 21 T cell receptor beta chains below were found in one sample sequenced in a study of cytomegalovirus exposure and HLA in healthy donors. The PCR ran on 60 Vbeta and 13 Jbeta primers. Using immunoSEQ multiplex PCR, the repertoire was profiled, and TCRdb retains in-frame clones only, with some absent. This table has about 160,000 clones, roughly 88% appearing once. The sample was PBMCs. The source of these receptors is a man in his fifties or sixties in good health and CMV-seropositive.

J is TRBJ2-7 and V is TRBV7-2; weak D call: TRBD2 (7 bases). This CDR3 spans 15 amino acids. Germline-derived CDR1 and CDR2 are SGHTA and FQGNSA. The germline V and J ends were trimmed by 5 bases and 6 bases, with 20 bases remaining between them. In DNA, the CDR3 is TGTGCCAGCAGCCCCGTGGGGGGGGCTTCTGGCGAGCAGTACTTC. Amino acids: CASSPVGGASGEQYF.

DNA for the CDR3: TGTGCCAGCAGTTTGGCCTATGGCTACACCTTC. Encoded protein: CASSLAYGYTF. The chain combines TRBV28 with TRBJ1-2; D is uncertain. Germline V lookup: CDR1 MDHEN, CDR2 SYDVKM. The V end lost 3 bases, the J end lost 4 bases, and 3 bases lay between the germline ends. The CDR3 contains 11 residues.

The chain has TRBV5-1 and TRBJ1-1; 8 bases align to TRBD1. Germline CDR1 and CDR2: SGHRS and YFSETQ. The V segment lost 4 bases and the J segment 2 bases; nucleotides outside the gene matches: 10. The CDR3 loop spans 16 amino acids. As DNA, the CDR3 is TGCGCCAGCAGCCCAAGGCAGGGGGCTATCAACACTGAAGCTTTCTTT. Translating gives CASSPRQGAINTEAFF. The variable domain in full, completed from reference TRBV5-1 and TRBJ1-1, reads KAGVTQTPRYLIKTRGQQVTLSCSPISGHRSVSWYQQTPGQGLQFLFEYFSETQRNKGNFPGRFSGRQFSNSRSEMNVSTLELGDSALYLCASSPRQGAINTEAFFGQGTRLTVV.

This chain links TRBV6-1 with TRBJ2-1; D unclear. V lost 10 bases and J lost 6, with 16 bases in between. This CDR3 is built from 13 residues. CDR1 and CDR2 from the germline V gene are MNHNS and SASEGT. CDR3 sequence: CAIDNTRSNEQFF. The DNA of the CDR3 is TGTGCCATCGACAATACAAGATCCAATGAGCAGTTCTTC.

Only one count was recorded for this clone. This chain links TRBV30 with TRBJ1-3; no definite D call. Per germline, CDR1 GTSNPN and CDR2 SVGIG (reference sequence). Trimming pared 5 bases from V and 1 base from J, leaving 6 bases between. This CDR3 has 12 residues. Here the CDR3 reads CAWQVSGNTIYF. DNA for the CDR3: TGTGCCTGGCAGGTATCTGGAAACACCATATATTTT.

V usage is TRBV29-1 and J usage is TRBJ2-3, with 10 bases lining up with TRBD2. Germline CDR1 reads SQVTM; CDR2 reads ANQGSEA. V gave up 7 bases and J gave up 1 base; unmatched junction bases: 8. CDR3 size: 15 residues. The DNA for the CDR3 is TGCAGCGGATGGGGTAGCGGGGGGCGCACAGATACGCAGTATTTT. Translating gives CSGWGSGGRTDTQYF.

The rearrangement links TRBV18 to TRBJ2-3, with 7 bases fitting TRBD2. This CDR3 contains 17 residues. V was pared by 2 bases and J by 2 bases, with 10 bases of the junction left unmatched. Looked up from germline, CDR1 is KGHSH and CDR2 is LQKENI. The CDR3 region has the DNA TGTGCCAGCTCACCAAAGAGGTCTAGCGGCTCCACAGATACGCAGTATTTT. Amino acid sequence: CASSPKRSSGSTDTQYF.

This clone has more than one count but fewer than ten. The chain carries TRBV7-9 and TRBJ1-4; 9 bases map to TRBD1. The junction had 4 bases not matched to a gene; V was cut back by 4 bases and J by 7 bases. This CDR3 is 14 amino acids long. CDR1 and CDR2 (germline): SEHNR, FQNEAQ (reference sequence). The CDR3 DNA reads as TGTGCCAGCAGCTCCGACAGGGGGGGTGAAAAACTGTTTTTT. As protein: CASSSDRGGEKLFF.

This clone was seen only a few times. The CDR3 nucleotides read TGCGCCAGCAGCCAGGGAGGGGGGGACTATGGCTACACCTTC. Encoded protein: CASSQGGGDYGYTF. The V and J genes are TRBV5-1 and TRBJ1-2, with D perhaps matching TRBD1 (6 bases). V lost 4 bases to trimming and J lost 3 bases, with 13 bases between them. CDR1 is SGHRS and CDR2 is YFSETQ in the germline V gene. The CDR3 contains 14 residues.

J is TRBJ2-5 and V is TRBV29-1, with 12 nucleotides matching TRBD2. The CDR3 contains 13 residues. CDR1 and CDR2 (germline): SQVTM, ANQGSEA. The V segment lost 8 bases and the J segment 10 bases; nucleotides outside the gene matches: 11. The CDR3, as DNA: TGCAGCTTCGGACTAGCGGGACGTTGGGGCCAGTACTTC. It specifies CSFGLAGRWGQYF.

The genes are TRBV4-1 and TRBJ2-3, with 12 bases aligning to TRBD2. Germline loops: CDR1 MGHRA, CDR2 YSYEKL. CDR3 length: 15 residues. The V segment lost 4 bases and the J segment 4 bases; nucleotides outside the gene matches: 3. The CDR3 bases are TGCGCCAGCAGCCGGACTAGCGGGGCCCCAGATACGCAGTATTTT. Translation: CASSRTSGAPDTQYF.

The chain couples TRBV27 to TRBJ2-1; 10 bases match TRBD2. The CDR3 sequence is 15 residues long. Germline loops: CDR1 MNHEY, CDR2 SMNVEV (reference sequence). V shed 5 bases and J 8 bases; nucleotides not matched to a gene: 9. The CDR3 nucleotides read TGTGCCAGCAGTCCCCTGGGACTAGCGACATATGAGCAGTTCTTC. Translated: CASSPLGLATYEQFF.

The chain links TRBV9 to TRBJ2-1, with 8 bases identical to TRBD2. Germline V gene sequence: CDR1 SGDLS, CDR2 YYNGEE. The CDR3 loop spans 15 amino acids. Unmatched junction bases numbered 10, after V lost 2 bases and J lost 9 bases. CDR3 nucleotides: TGTGCCAGCAGCGTCAGTTCGGGGGGGCAAGGTGAGCAGTTCTTC. It codes for CASSVSSGGQGEQFF.

The chain employs TRBV5-8 and TRBJ2-7, with a tentative D call TRBD2 (6 bases). Germline lookup yields CDR1 SGHTS and CDR2 YDEGEE. The CDR3 extends over 14 amino acids. V was cut by 0 bases and J by 7 bases, with 14 bases left in between. In DNA form, the CDR3 reads TGTGCCAGCAGCTTGGTTCCGGGGGTGAGGGAGCAGTACGTC. As protein: CASSLVPGVREQYV.

The CDR3 loop reads CASSRTGGTEAFF. The CDR3 bases are TGTGCCAGTAGCCGGACAGGGGGCACTGAAGCTTTCTTT. The chain is built from TRBV19 and TRBJ1-1; 10 bases match TRBD1. V lost 6 bases and J lost 4; bases outside the gene matches: 2. The CDR3 has 13 residues. CDR1 and CDR2 (germline): LNHDA, SQIVND (reference sequence).

The V call is TRBV6-1, the J call TRBJ2-4; D is possibly TRBD1 (5 bases). Per the germline V gene, CDR1 is MNHNS and CDR2 is SASEGT. CDR3 length: 16 residues. V lost 4 bases, J lost 0 bases, and 13 bases lay in between. The CDR3 loop is CASSAQGSVAKNIQYF. The CDR3 region has the DNA TGTGCCAGCAGTGCCCAGGGTTCTGTAGCCAAAAACATTCAGTACTTC.

The V call is TRBV11-2, the J call TRBJ1-1; D possibly corresponds to TRBD1 (5 bases). V was pared by 3 bases and J by 5 bases, with 16 bases between. Germline CDR1 reads SGHAT; CDR2 reads FQNNGV. The CDR3 runs to 15 residues. As DNA, the CDR3 is TGTGCCAGCAGCTTTGGGAGGGGCGTGAGGACTGAAGCTTTCTTT. Its protein product is CASSFGRGVRTEAFF.

The rearrangement joins TRBV11-1 to TRBJ1-1, with 7 bases matching TRBD1. V shed 1 base, J shed 7 bases, and the junction held 3 bases outside the gene matches. The germline gives CDR1 SGHAT, CDR2 FQDESV (reference sequence). This CDR3 has 13 amino acids. The CDR3 is CASSLVGTDEAFF. DNA of the CDR3: TGTGCCAGCAGCTTAGTCGGGACAGATGAAGCTTTCTTT. The variable domain in full, with the rest retrieved from reference TRBV11-1 and TRBJ1-1, is EAEVAQSPRYKITEKSQAVAFWCDPISGHATLYWYRQILGQGPELLVQFQDESVVDDSQLPKDRFSAERLKGVDSTLKIQPAELGDSAMYLCASSLVGTDEAFFGQGTRLTVV.

The DNA for the CDR3 is TGTGCCAGCAGCCCGGACATCCATGGAAACACCATATATTTT. Translating it yields CASSPDIHGNTIYF. This chain links TRBV6-1 with TRBJ1-3; weak D call: TRBD1 (5 bases). CDR3 length: 14 residues. Germline V lookup: CDR1 MNHNS, CDR2 SASEGT. Trimming left V 6 bases short and J 3 bases short, with 12 bases between.

The V and J genes are TRBV5-1 and TRBJ2-3, with TRBD1 identical over 10 bases. The germline gives CDR1 SGHRS, CDR2 YFSETQ. This CDR3 has 16 amino acids. Trimming cost V 0 bases and J 2 bases; bases outside gene matches: 3. In nucleotides, the CDR3 is TGCGCCAGCAGCTTGGGGGGGACAGGGGCCACAGATACGCAGTATTTT. As protein: CASSLGGTGATDTQYF.

The V and J genes are TRBV9 and TRBJ2-2, with TRBD2 as a possible D gene (5 bases). The V and J ends lost 0 bases and 7 bases respectively, with 7 bases between them. The CDR3 sequence is 13 residues long. The V gene's germline CDR1 is SGDLS and CDR2 YYNGEE. The CDR3 sequence: CASSVGRGGELFF. Here the CDR3 DNA reads TGTGCCAGCAGCGTAGGACGGGGCGGGGAGCTGTTTTTT.